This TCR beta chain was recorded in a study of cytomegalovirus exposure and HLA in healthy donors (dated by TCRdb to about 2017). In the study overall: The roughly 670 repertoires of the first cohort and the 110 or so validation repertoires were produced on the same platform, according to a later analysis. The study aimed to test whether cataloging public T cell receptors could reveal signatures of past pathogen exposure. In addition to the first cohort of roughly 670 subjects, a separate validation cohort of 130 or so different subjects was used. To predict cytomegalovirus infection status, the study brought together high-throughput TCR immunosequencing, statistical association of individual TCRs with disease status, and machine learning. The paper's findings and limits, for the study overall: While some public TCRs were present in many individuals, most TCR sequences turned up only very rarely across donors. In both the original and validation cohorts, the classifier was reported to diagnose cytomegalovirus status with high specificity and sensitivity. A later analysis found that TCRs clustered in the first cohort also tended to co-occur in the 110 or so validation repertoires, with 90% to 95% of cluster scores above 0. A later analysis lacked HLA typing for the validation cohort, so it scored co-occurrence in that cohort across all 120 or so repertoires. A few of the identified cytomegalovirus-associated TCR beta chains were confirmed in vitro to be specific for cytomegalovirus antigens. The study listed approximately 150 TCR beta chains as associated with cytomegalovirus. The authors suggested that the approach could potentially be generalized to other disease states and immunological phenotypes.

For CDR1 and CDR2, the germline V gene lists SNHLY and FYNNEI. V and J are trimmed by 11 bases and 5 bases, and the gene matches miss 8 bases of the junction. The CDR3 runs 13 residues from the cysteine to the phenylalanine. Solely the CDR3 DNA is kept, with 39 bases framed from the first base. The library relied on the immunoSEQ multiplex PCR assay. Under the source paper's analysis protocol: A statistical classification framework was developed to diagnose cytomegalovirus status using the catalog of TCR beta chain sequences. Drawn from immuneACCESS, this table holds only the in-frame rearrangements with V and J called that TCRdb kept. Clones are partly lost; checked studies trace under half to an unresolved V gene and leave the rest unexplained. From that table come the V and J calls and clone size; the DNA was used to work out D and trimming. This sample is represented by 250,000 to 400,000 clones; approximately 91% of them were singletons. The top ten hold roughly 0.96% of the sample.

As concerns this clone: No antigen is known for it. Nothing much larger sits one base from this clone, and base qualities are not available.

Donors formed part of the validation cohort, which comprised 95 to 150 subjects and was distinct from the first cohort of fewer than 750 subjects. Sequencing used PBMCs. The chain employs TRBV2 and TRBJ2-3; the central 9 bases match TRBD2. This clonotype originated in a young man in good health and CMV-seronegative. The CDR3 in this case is CASGRGGQDTQYF. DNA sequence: TGTGCCTCCGGGCGGGGGGGCCAAGATACGCAGTATTTT.